These 28 T cell receptor beta chains share one sample of origin, sequenced in a study of T-cell memory formation after mild COVID-19. TCRdb reprocessed the 5' RACE reads via MiXCR and lists one record per CDR3 protein. The data contain about 440,000 distinct CDR3 sequences, roughly 20% of them seen just once; the ten biggest clones take up roughly 8%. Sequencing used PBMCs or a T cell subset sorted from them (not recorded which). The origin of the receptors is an adult woman who had mild COVID-19 (a few samples of this study predate the infection). Cell type and time point are not known.

The chain links TRBV7-6 to TRBJ2-1, with D hard to call. CDR1 is SGHVS, CDR2 FNYEAQ, per germline. V dropped 4 bases and J dropped 8 bases, with 9 bases sitting between them. CDR3 length: 12 amino acids. CDR3: CASSSPGYEQFF. In nucleotides, the CDR3 is TGTGCCAGCAGCTCTCCTGGGTATGAGCAGTTCTTC.

The chain employs TRBV24-1 and TRBJ1-2; TRBD1 is a possible D gene (5 bases). CDR3 size: 16 residues. Germline values: CDR1 KGHDR, CDR2 SFDVKD. V shed 0 bases and J shed 4 bases, with 14 bases lying between them. The CDR3 nucleotides read TGTGCCACCAGTGATTTGGGCGGTTCGGGGGTCTATGGCTACACCTTC. Its translation: CATSDLGGSGVYGYTF.

This clonotype was detected a few times. This sequence joins TRBV21-1 and TRBJ2-7; the table's D call TRBD1 went unverified against the DNA. TRBV21-1 is termed a pseudogene. This CDR3 is built from 15 residues. In DNA form, the CDR3 reads TGTGCCAGCAGCCTTAACAGGGACAGCCCCTACGAGCAGTACTTC. Its protein is CASSLNRDSPYEQYF.

The chain is built from TRBV7-2 and TRBJ2-1; no reliable D call. There are 15 residues in the CDR3. The germline CDR1 and CDR2 sequences are SGHTA and FQGNSA. Between the trimmed V and J ends, which lost 6 bases and 0 bases, there was a span of 12 bases. CDR3 in DNA: TGTGCCAGCAGGTTCGACTCGAGCTCCTACAATGAGCAGTTCTTC. Translation: CASRFDSSSYNEQFF.

CDR3 sequence reads: CASSVGAEGTEAFF. The DNA of the CDR3 is TGTGCCAGCAGCGTAGGGGCGGAGGGGACTGAAGCTTTCTTT. The genes are TRBV9 and TRBJ1-1; maybe TRBD1 (5 bases). The germline gives CDR1 SGDLS, CDR2 YYNGEE. Trimming removed 0 bases from V and 5 bases from J, with 11 bases in between. The CDR3 spans 14 residues.

This clonotype occurred many times. The chain is built from TRBV7-8 and TRBJ1-1; 10 nucleotides align to TRBD1. Unmatched junction bases numbered 10, after V lost 5 bases and J lost 4 bases. CDR3 length: 16 residues. Germline values: CDR1 SGHVS, CDR2 FQNEAQ. CDR3 region: CASSPKTGGGGTEAFF. Written as DNA, the CDR3 is TGTGCCAGCAGCCCCAAGACAGGGGGCGGGGGCACTGAAGCTTTCTTT.

This clonotype turned up a few times. The chain uses TRBV7-9 and TRBJ2-4; D call uncertain. The germline V and J ends were trimmed by 2 bases and 0 bases, with 8 bases remaining between them. From germline, CDR1 is SEHNR and CDR2 FQNEAQ (reference sequence). This CDR3 region has 15 residues. CDR3 protein: CASSLSSLAKNIQYF. The CDR3, as DNA: TGTGCCAGCAGCTTATCGTCTCTAGCCAAAAACATTCAGTACTTC.

This clonotype occurred many times. The V and J genes are TRBV10-3 and TRBJ2-7; D gene ambiguous. Germline V gene sequence: CDR1 ENHRY, CDR2 SYGVKD. V was clipped by 0 bases and J by 2 bases, with 2 bases between them. There are 12 residues in the CDR3. The CDR3 spells CAISESAYEQYF. The CDR3 bases are TGTGCCATCAGTGAGTCCGCCTACGAGCAGTACTTC.

The CDR3: CATSDLGSAFSTDTQYF. CDR3 coding DNA: TGTGCCACCAGTGATTTGGGGTCGGCATTCAGCACAGATACGCAGTATTTT. This chain connects TRBV24-1 to TRBJ2-3; no clear D. The germline V gene encodes CDR1 KGHDR and CDR2 SFDVKD. CDR3 length: 17 amino acids. V was trimmed by 0 bases and J by 0 bases, leaving 12 bases between them.

The V gene is TRBV5-1, the J gene TRBJ1-1, with 8 bases identical to TRBD1. Per the germline V gene, CDR1 is SGHRS and CDR2 is YFSETQ. The CDR3 contains 15 residues. The V segment lost 4 bases and the J segment 3 bases; nucleotides outside the gene matches: 8. The CDR3 reads CASSEIQGGDTEAFF. The CDR3 nucleotides read TGCGCCAGCAGCGAGATACAGGGGGGTGACACTGAAGCTTTCTTT.

Remarks on this clonotype: The missing conserved phenylalanine or tryptophan at the end of this CDR3 makes a read error likely. The rearrangement links TRBV5-1 to TRBJ2-7; 9 bases match TRBD1. This CDR3 comprises 15 residues. The junction had 8 bases not matched to a gene; V was cut back by 4 bases and J by 3 bases. Germline values: CDR1 SGHRS, CDR2 YFSETQ. Here the CDR3 DNA reads TGCGCCAGCAGCCCGTTAGGACAGGGGATCTACGAGCAGTACTTA. It is translated as CASSPLGQGIYEQYL.

The genes are TRBV12-3 or TRBV12-4 and TRBJ2-3, with D perhaps matching TRBD1 (6 bases). Trimming removed 8 bases from V and 11 bases from J, with 14 bases in between. This CDR3 is built from 11 residues. CDR3 DNA: TGTGCCAGCCAGCAGGGACATAAGCAGTATTTT. This codes for CASQQGHKQYF.

This clonotype is termed medium-sized. The chain joins TRBV7-9 to TRBJ2-7; the match to TRBD1 covers 7 bases. V shed 4 bases and J 5 bases; nucleotides not matched to a gene: 11. The CDR3 loop spans 15 amino acids. Germline V gene sequence: CDR1 SEHNR, CDR2 FQNEAQ (reference sequence). The CDR3 loop is CASSSGTAFGDEQYF. The DNA of the CDR3 is TGTGCCAGCAGCTCCGGGACAGCCTTTGGGGACGAGCAGTACTTC. Looking up the rest from reference TRBV7-9 and TRBJ2-7 gives the full variable domain: DTGVSQNPRHKITKRGQNVTFRCDPISEHNRLYWYRQTLGQGPEFLTYFQNEAQLEKSRLLSDRFSAERPKGSFSTLEIQRTEQGDSAMYLCASSSGTAFGDEQYFGPGTRLTVT.

This chain connects TRBV20-1 to TRBJ2-3; TRBD2 might be the D (6 bases). V lost 7 bases and J 2 bases, leaving 7 bases between the germline ends. CDR1 is DFQATT, CDR2 SNEGSKA, per germline (reference sequence). The CDR3 has 11 amino acids. The CDR3 loop is CSGGVTDTQYF. In DNA, the CDR3 is TGCAGTGGGGGGGTCACAGATACGCAGTATTTT.

The V gene is TRBV20-1, the J gene TRBJ1-2; D may be TRBD1 (6 bases). V lost 7 bases and J lost 7, with 13 bases in between. CDR3 length equals 11 residues. Germline CDR1 and CDR2: DFQATT and SNEGSKA (reference sequence). CDR3 amino acids: CSGGRGGGYTF. CDR3 DNA sequence: TGCAGTGGCGGCAGGGGAGGTGGCTACACCTTC.

Written as DNA, the CDR3 is TGTGCCAGCAGGCCCGGGACTAGCGTCGGGCGGGGCACAGATACGCAGTATTTT. Its protein product is CASRPGTSVGRGTDTQYF. The chain recombines TRBV6-5 with TRBJ2-3, with TRBD2 matching over 10 bases. V dropped 6 bases and J dropped 1; count of bases not matched to a gene: 13. Germline V gene sequence: CDR1 MNHEY, CDR2 SVGAGI. CDR3 length: 18 amino acids.

This clonotype came up a few times. The rearrangement links TRBV15 to TRBJ1-5; D is unresolved. The germline gives CDR1 LNHNV, CDR2 YYDKDF (reference sequence). The CDR3 has 15 residues. V was shortened by 5 bases and J by 7 bases, with 18 bases between the two germline ends. The CDR3 region is CATSPTGPGRQPQHF. In nucleotides, the CDR3 is TGTGCCACCAGCCCAACGGGCCCCGGGAGGCAGCCCCAGCATTTT.

This rearrangement joins TRBV4-1 to TRBJ2-7; D call uncertain. V shed 3 bases and J shed 1 base, with 16 bases lying between them. CDR1 and CDR2 from the germline V gene are MGHRA and YSYEKL. The CDR3 loop spans 16 amino acids. The CDR3 coding sequence is TGCGCCAGCAGCCAGAAGGGTGGGCAGGTATCCTACGAGCAGTACTTC. Translation: CASSQKGGQVSYEQYF.

The sample holds many counts of this clonotype. This rearrangement joins TRBV20-1 to TRBJ1-1; a possible D gene is TRBD1 (5 bases). CDR1 is DFQATT and CDR2 is SNEGSKA in the germline V gene (reference sequence). The CDR3 is 13 residues long. V was clipped by 6 bases and J by 4 bases, with 15 bases between them. CDR3 nucleotides: TGCAGTGCCAGTGGGGCAGGGATCACTGAAGCTTTCTTT. Its translation is CSASGAGITEAFF.

For the CDR3, the DNA is TGTGCCAGCAGTTCCGGATGGACCTATGGCTACACCTTC. Amino acids: CASSSGWTYGYTF. The genes are TRBV6-1 and TRBJ1-2, with D hard to call. Germline-derived CDR1 and CDR2 are MNHNS and SASEGT. V lost 5 bases and J 4 bases, leaving 11 bases between the germline ends. This CDR3 contains 13 residues.

This clonotype was seen a few times. A junction end diverges from the germline sequence, so it may reflect a read error. This chain uses TRBV12-3 or TRBV12-4 with TRBJ1-1; D remains unclear. The length of the CDR3 is 11 residues. Written as DNA, the CDR3 is TGTGCCAGCAGTTTGAACTCTGAAGCTTTCTTT. Its translation is CASSLNSEAFF.

The chain links TRBV6-4 to TRBJ1-1; D gene unclear. In germline, CDR1 is MRHNA, CDR2 SNTAGT. The V end was cut by 5 bases, the J end by 6 bases, with 16 bases between. The CDR3 sequence is 14 residues long. This CDR3 is CASSQDSSIPEAFF. CDR3 nucleotide sequence: TGTGCCAGCAGTCAGGACTCTTCGATCCCTGAAGCTTTCTTT.

This clonotype turned up a few times. The chain recombines TRBV11-3 with TRBJ2-7; D tentatively fits TRBD1 or TRBD2 (5 bases each). V shed 1 base and J shed 0 bases, with 13 bases lying between them. Germline loops: CDR1 SGHNT, CDR2 YENEEA. The CDR3 consists of 16 residues. In DNA form, the CDR3 reads TGTGCCAGCAGCTTAGGACTGTTTGGGGGCTCCTACGAGCAGTACTTC. Translated, it gives CASSLGLFGGSYEQYF.

The gene calls are TRBV5-1 and TRBJ1-5; D not resolved. The ends were cut back, 0 bases at V and 9 bases at J, with 13 bases in the middle. Germline values: CDR1 SGHRS, CDR2 YFSETQ. The CDR3 is made up of 14 amino acids. CDR3 protein: CASSLDSLMGPQHF. CDR3 nucleotide sequence: TGCGCCAGCAGCTTGGACAGTCTCATGGGGCCCCAGCATTTT. The variable domain in full, with the rest retrieved from reference TRBV5-1 and TRBJ1-5, is KAGVTQTPRYLIKTRGQQVTLSCSPISGHRSVSWYQQTPGQGLQFLFEYFSETQRNKGNFPGRFSGRQFSNSRSEMNVSTLELGDSALYLCASSLDSLMGPQHFGDGTRLSIL.

This clonotype has more than one count but fewer than ten. The chain employs TRBV28 and TRBJ2-5; perhaps TRBD1 as D (6 bases). The length of the CDR3 is 14 residues. Germline CDR1 is MDHEN and CDR2 is SYDVKM. V shed 4 bases and J shed 5 bases, with 14 bases lying between them. As DNA, the CDR3 is TGTGCCAGCAGTTCTCGACAGGCCTGGGAGACCCAGTACTTC. Translation: CASSSRQAWETQYF.

This clonotype appeared a few times. The V and J genes are TRBV5-5 and TRBJ2-3; 7 bases are a match to TRBD1. The CDR3 contains 16 residues. Trimming cost V 4 bases and J 2 bases; bases outside gene matches: 10. Germline loops: CDR1 SGHKS, CDR2 YYEKEE (reference sequence). The CDR3: CASSPPSDRFTDTQYF. The DNA for the CDR3 is TGTGCCAGCAGCCCGCCCTCGGACAGGTTCACAGATACGCAGTATTTT.

The chain is built from TRBV3-1 and TRBJ2-5, with TRBD2 matching over 9 bases. CDR1 LGHDT and CDR2 YNNKEL come from the germline V gene (reference sequence). Trimming removed 2 bases from V and 0 bases from J; junction bases left unmatched: 13. The CDR3 runs 19 residues. The CDR3 spells CASSQRLLAGTPHQETQYF. DNA of the CDR3: TGTGCCAGCAGCCAACGGCTGCTAGCGGGAACCCCGCACCAAGAGACCCAGTACTTC.

This clonotype was detected ten times or more. This sequence joins TRBV7-8 and TRBJ2-4, with D unresolved. This CDR3 has 16 amino acids. The germline V and J ends were trimmed by 4 bases and 9 bases, with 22 bases remaining between them. In germline, CDR1 is SGHVS, CDR2 FQNEAQ. CDR3 in DNA: TGTGCCAGCAGCTCCGAACTGGGCCCTTCGGGTGGCATTCAGTACTTC. It specifies CASSSELGPSGGIQYF.